The clone carrying this T cell receptor beta chain was seen a single time. The antigen is not known. This is likely a read error, given that the CDR3 carries no conserved phenylalanine or tryptophan at its end. This sample was included in a study of tumor-infiltrating lymphocytes in primary liver carcinoma. Scientists recovered RNA and DNA together from about 21-30 mg of unsorted bulk tissue. Patients were treatment-naive with chronic HBV infection. Sampling targeted five separate regions of each tumor, which included the tumor centre. The study found over 85% viable tumor cells in every tumor sample. A constant-region primer served to make TCR beta cDNA from around 540 ng total RNA. ARM-PCR, slightly modified, supplied the TCR beta libraries through three nested multiplex PCR rounds. TRBV1-TRBV30 forward primers and a C-beta reverse primer were used in the first two PCR rounds, which each ran for about 10 cycles. TCRdb re-analysed the multiplex PCR reads in MiXCR, keeping a single row per CDR3 protein. Seen here are about 210,000 distinct CDR3 sequences, approximately 80% observed once, and the top ten hold around 18%.

Overall study results and limits: Whereas tumor region pairs overlapped more, tumor-adjacent and tumor-blood pairs overlapped less.

The germline gives CDR1 MGHRA, CDR2 YSYEKL. This CDR3 is built from 12 residues. Unmatched junction bases numbered 4, after V lost 7 bases and J lost 7 bases. The source of this sequence is a man in his forties with primary liver carcinoma and hepatitis B virus infection. The chain employs TRBV4-1 and TRBJ2-7, with 10 nucleotides matching TRBD1. Sequenced: tumor tissue from primary liver carcinoma. The CDR3 DNA sequence: TGCGCCAGCAAGGGGACAGGGGAAGAGCAGTACACC. Its protein is CASKGTGEEQYT.